These 27 T cell receptor beta chains came from one sample sequenced in a study of blood T cell repertoires in COVID-19. Clones were read by immunoSEQ multiplex PCR, and TCRdb kept only the in-frame ones, dropping some. The sample has about 220,000 clones; over 75% are singletons. The source material was peripheral blood. Receptors originate from a human donor in a cohort sampled during active COVID-19.

This clone has only a few counts. The rearrangement uses TRBV12-1 and TRBJ1-2. TRBV12-1 is flagged as a pseudogene. This CDR3 contains 15 residues. CDR3 in DNA: TGTGCCAGCAGCCCTATCTTGCGGGCGGGGTATGGCTACACCTTC. Amino acid sequence: CASSPILRAGYGYTF.

The chain carries TRBV11-3 and TRBJ2-7, with 8 bases fitting TRBD2. CDR3 length: 15 amino acids. The J segment lost 3 bases and the V segment lost 4 bases, leaving 8 bases of the junction unmatched. CDR1 and CDR2 (germline): SGHNT, YENEEA. CDR3 bases: TGTGCCAGCAGCTCGGGTGGGCTAGCGGGCTACGAGCAGTACTTC. Amino acid sequence: CASSSGGLAGYEQYF.

The V gene is TRBV6-2 or TRBV6-3, the J gene TRBJ2-3; 9 bases line up with TRBD2. The CDR3 extends over 15 amino acids. Germline values: CDR1 MNHEY, CDR2 SVGEGT. The V segment lost 2 bases and the J segment 5 bases; nucleotides outside the gene matches: 5. The CDR3 nucleotides are TGTGCCAGCAGTTACCGGCTAGCGGGAATAGATACGCAGTATTTT. Translation gives CASSYRLAGIDTQYF.

The chain uses TRBV28 and TRBJ1-2; perhaps TRBD1 as D (6 bases). Germline CDR1 MDHEN, CDR2 SYDVKM. The CDR3 is made up of 14 amino acids. Trimming left V 3 bases short and J 2 bases short, with 10 bases between. The CDR3 DNA is TGTGCCAGCAGTTTGACAGGAATCAACTATGGCTACACCTTC. Its protein product is CASSLTGINYGYTF.

This clone came up a few times. The chain joins TRBV4-2 to TRBJ1-5; TRBD1 aligns across 7 bases. Unmatched junction bases numbered 3, after V lost 1 base and J lost 3 bases. CDR3 length equals 15 residues. Germline V gene sequence: CDR1 LGHNA, CDR2 YNFKEQ. CDR3 loop: CASSQAGQDNQPQHF. CDR3 sequence (DNA): TGTGCCAGCAGCCAAGCAGGACAGGACAATCAGCCCCAGCATTTT.

This chain uses TRBV6-4 with TRBJ1-1, with TRBD1 matching 7 bases. In germline, CDR1 is MRHNA, CDR2 SNTAGT. The V segment lost 6 bases and the J segment 1 base; nucleotides outside the gene matches: 8. CDR3 size: 15 residues. In DNA form, the CDR3 reads TGTGCCAGCAGGGAAGACAGGGCCGCGAACACTGAAGCTTTCTTT. Translating it yields CASREDRAANTEAFF.

This sequence joins TRBV29-1 and TRBJ2-7; 15 positions agree with TRBD2. V was pared by 5 bases and J by 7 bases, with 15 bases of the junction left unmatched. The CDR3 is made up of 17 amino acids. CDR1 is SQVTM and CDR2 is ANQGSEA in the germline V gene. Here the CDR3 DNA reads TGCAGCGTTCACCTCGGACTAGCGGGAGGGCTCCCTAAAGAGCAGTACTTC. It encodes CSVHLGLAGGLPKEQYF.

The chain carries TRBV6-5 and TRBJ2-7; 12 nucleotides line up with TRBD1. Germline CDR1 MNHEY, CDR2 SVGAGI. The CDR3 is 14 residues long. J was trimmed by 9 bases and V by 3 bases; bases with no gene match: 6. DNA of the CDR3: TGTGCCAGCAGTTATGGGACAGGGGGCAACGGGCAGTACTTC. Translated, it gives CASSYGTGGNGQYF.

This rearrangement joins TRBV5-8 to TRBJ2-3, with D possibly TRBD2 on 6 matching bases. The CDR3 has 14 residues. Germline V gene lookup returns CDR1 SGHTS and CDR2 YDEGEE. V was shortened by 4 bases and J by 4 bases, with 13 bases between the two germline ends. As DNA, the CDR3 is TGTGCCAGCAGCCCACAGACGGGGGCAGATACGCAGTATTTT. As protein: CASSPQTGADTQYF.

This clone was recorded a few times. This rearrangement joins TRBV3-1 (or the pseudogene TRBV3-2) to TRBJ2-1; D possibly corresponds to TRBD2 (6 bases). This CDR3 region has 17 residues. Germline loops: CDR1 LGHDT, CDR2 YNNKEL (reference sequence). The V end lost 1 base, the J end lost 8 bases, and 21 bases lay between the germline ends. The CDR3 loop is CASSQVPWGTPGDEQFF. In nucleotides, the CDR3 is TGTGCCAGCAGCCAAGTCCCCTGGGGGACCCCGGGGGATGAGCAGTTCTTC.

The J gene is TRBJ2-1, the V gene TRBV28, with 7 nucleotides matching TRBD1. Trimming at V came to 5 bases and at J to 0 bases, leaving 10 bases not matched to a gene. From germline, CDR1 is MDHEN and CDR2 SYDVKM. This CDR3 is 17 amino acids long. CDR3 sequence: CASSHPSRDSSYNEQFF. The CDR3 DNA is TGTGCCAGCAGTCACCCATCTCGGGACAGCTCCTACAATGAGCAGTTCTTC.

The J gene is TRBJ1-5, the V gene TRBV10-3; TRBD1 agrees at 8 bases. Germline CDR1 and CDR2: ENHRY and SYGVKD. The V segment lost 4 bases and the J segment 0 bases; nucleotides outside the gene matches: 11. The CDR3 has 18 residues. The CDR3 DNA is TGTGCCATCAGTGCAATCCGGACAGGGACGGGTAGCAATCAGCCCCAGCATTTT. Its translation: CAISAIRTGTGSNQPQHF.

This chain uses TRBV11-2 with TRBJ1-1; a possible D gene is TRBD1 (5 bases). The CDR3 extends over 15 amino acids. The V end lost 5 bases, the J end lost 4 bases, and 17 bases lay between the germline ends. Germline CDR1 SGHAT, CDR2 FQNNGV. DNA for the CDR3: TGTGCCAGCAGCGACCGGAGGGGAACGGGCACTGAAGCTTTCTTT. Amino acids: CASSDRRGTGTEAFF. Filled out from reference TRBV11-2 and TRBJ1-1, the complete variable domain reads EAGVAQSPRYKIIEKRQSVAFWCNPISGHATLYWYQQILGQGPKLLIQFQNNGVVDDSQLPKDRFSAERLKGVDSTLKIQPAKLEDSAVYLCASSDRRGTGTEAFFGQGTRLTVV.

This clone showed up just once. The gene calls are TRBV24-1 and TRBJ2-2, with unresolved D. The germline gives CDR1 KGHDR, CDR2 SFDVKD. V gave up 10 bases and J gave up 2 bases, with 13 bases separating them. The CDR3 sequence is 14 residues long. The DNA for the CDR3 is TGTGCCACTAGTAGAACAGCAAACACCGGGGAGCTGTTTTTT. Amino acids: CATSRTANTGELFF.

This clone was observed a single time. The V gene is TRBV7-2, the J gene TRBJ1-2; 7 bases align to TRBD1. The CDR3 is 14 amino acids. CDR1 and CDR2 (germline): SGHTA, FQGNSA. V lost 6 bases to trimming and J lost 4 bases; unmatched junction nucleotides: 8. The CDR3 here is CASSTTGTVYGYTF. The CDR3 DNA sequence: TGTGCCAGCAGTACTACCGGGACAGTCTATGGCTACACCTTC.

This chain links TRBV2 with TRBJ2-7; TRBD2 matches 14 bases. Germline V gene lookup returns CDR1 SNHLY and CDR2 FYNNEI. The length of the CDR3 is 19 residues. V shed 5 bases, J shed 2 bases, and the junction held 14 bases outside the gene matches. CDR3 nucleotides: TGTGCCAGCAGTACCCCCGGGACTAGCGGGAGCGCTGGGGCCTACGAGCAGTACTTC. As protein: CASSTPGTSGSAGAYEQYF.

The chain is built from TRBV19 and TRBJ2-3, with TRBD2 identical over 8 bases. The CDR3 is 16 residues long. Germline values: CDR1 LNHDA, CDR2 SQIVND (reference sequence). The V segment lost 2 bases and the J segment 4 bases; nucleotides outside the gene matches: 8. CDR3 sequence reads: CASSIPGLGSADTQYF. DNA for the CDR3: TGTGCCAGTAGTATACCGGGACTAGGGAGTGCAGATACGCAGTATTTT.

This clone was recorded once. This chain connects TRBV9 to TRBJ2-7; TRBD2 might be the D (6 bases). The V end lost 0 bases, the J end lost 9 bases, and 13 bases lay between the germline ends. Looked up from germline, CDR1 is SGDLS and CDR2 is YYNGEE. The length of the CDR3 is 13 residues. Written as DNA, the CDR3 is TGTGCCAGCAGCGTAGGCGTGGCGGGATCGCAGTACTTC. It specifies CASSVGVAGSQYF.

The CDR3 nucleotides read TGCGCCAGCAGCCAAGATCGACCGGACAGGGTATATAATTCACCCCTCCACTTT. As protein: CASSQDRPDRVYNSPLHF. V and J are TRBV4-3 and TRBJ1-6, with TRBD1 matching 8 bases. The CDR3 has 18 residues. V shed 0 bases and J 4 bases; nucleotides not matched to a gene: 8. CDR1 is LGHNA, CDR2 YSLEER, per germline.

This rearrangement joins TRBV27 to TRBJ1-1; D is perhaps TRBD1 (6 bases). The germline V gene encodes CDR1 MNHEY and CDR2 SMNVEV (reference sequence). V lost 5 bases, J lost 0 bases, and 16 bases lay in between. The CDR3 is made up of 16 amino acids. The CDR3 reads CASSPRPDRLNTEAFF. The CDR3, as DNA: TGTGCCAGCAGTCCACGGCCTGACAGGTTGAACACTGAAGCTTTCTTT.

The V call is TRBV19, the J call TRBJ2-5; 7 bases fit TRBD1. This CDR3 is built from 16 residues. CDR1 is LNHDA and CDR2 is SQIVND in the germline V gene (reference sequence). The ends lost 9 bases at V and 0 bases at J; junction bases unmatched: 13. The CDR3 loop reads CASSEPGTVYQETQYF. The CDR3 DNA reads as TGTGCCAGCAGCGAACCCGGGACAGTATACCAAGAGACCCAGTACTTC.

In DNA, the CDR3 is TGCAGTGCTAGTCGGACAGGAGCTTTCTACGAGCAGTACTTC. Its protein product is CSASRTGAFYEQYF. The chain joins TRBV20-1 to TRBJ2-7; 7 bases align to TRBD1. V lost 3 bases to trimming and J lost 3 bases; unmatched junction nucleotides: 8. This CDR3 is 14 amino acids long. Germline V CDR1 and CDR2: DFQATT, SNEGSKA (reference sequence).

The V gene is TRBV29-1, the J gene TRBJ1-2; 7 nucleotides match TRBD1. The CDR3 runs 15 residues. The germline V gene has CDR1 SQVTM and CDR2 ANQGSEA. Germline trimming cut 5 bases from V and 3 bases from J; bases unmatched to any gene: 12. CDR3 sequence: CSVFVTGNEHYGYTF. CDR3 nucleotides: TGCAGCGTTTTTGTGACAGGGAATGAACACTATGGCTACACCTTC. The full variable domain, its missing parts supplied by reference TRBV29-1 and TRBJ1-2, is SAVISQKPSRDICQRGTSLTIQCQVDSQVTMMFWYRQQPGQSLTLIATANQGSEATYESGFVIDKFPISRPNLTFSTLTVSNMSPEDSSIYLCSVFVTGNEHYGYTFGSGTRLTVV.

This sequence joins TRBV21-1 and TRBJ2-5; TRBD2 is taken as the D call from the table, unchecked against the DNA. TRBV21-1 is listed as a pseudogene. CDR3 length equals 17 residues. In DNA, the CDR3 is TGTGCCAGCAGCAAGGCCTACGACGGGAGGGCCTTAGAGACCCAGTACTTC. This sequence encodes CASSKAYDGRALETQYF.

The rearrangement uses TRBV15 and TRBJ2-7; 9 bases match TRBD2. With V trimmed by 3 bases and J by 2 bases, 14 bases remained unmatched. The CDR3 extends over 18 amino acids. The germline CDR1 and CDR2 sequences are LNHNV and YYDKDF (reference sequence). CDR3 bases: TGTGCCACCAGCAGGACTAGCGGTCGGGGAAGGAGGCCCTACGAGCAGTACTTC. This codes for CATSRTSGRGRRPYEQYF. The entire variable domain, with the rest obtained from reference TRBV15 and TRBJ2-7, is as follows: DAMVIQNPRYQVTQFGKPVTLSCSQTLNHNVMYWYQQKSSQAPKLLFHYYDKDFNNEADTPDNFQSRRPNTSFCFLDIRSPGLGDTAMYLCATSRTSGRGRRPYEQYFGPGTRLTVT.

The gene calls are TRBV7-2 and TRBJ1-5; the match to TRBD1 covers 9 bases. Germline CDR1 is SGHTA and CDR2 is FQGNSA. V lost 5 bases to trimming and J lost 2 bases; unmatched junction nucleotides: 13. CDR3 length: 18 amino acids. This CDR3 is CASSPQPQGAMGNQPQHF. CDR3 sequence (DNA): TGTGCCAGCAGCCCCCAACCACAGGGGGCGATGGGCAATCAGCCCCAGCATTTT.

V usage is TRBV28 and J usage is TRBJ1-2, with a tentative D call TRBD1 (6 bases). Trimming took off 5 bases at V and 9 bases at J, with 19 bases between the two ends. Looked up from germline, CDR1 is MDHEN and CDR2 is SYDVKM. The CDR3 consists of 14 residues. The CDR3 DNA is TGTGCCAGCAGTGCGGACAGCTCCTCCCTCAGCTACACCTTC. Its translation: CASSADSSSLSYTF.